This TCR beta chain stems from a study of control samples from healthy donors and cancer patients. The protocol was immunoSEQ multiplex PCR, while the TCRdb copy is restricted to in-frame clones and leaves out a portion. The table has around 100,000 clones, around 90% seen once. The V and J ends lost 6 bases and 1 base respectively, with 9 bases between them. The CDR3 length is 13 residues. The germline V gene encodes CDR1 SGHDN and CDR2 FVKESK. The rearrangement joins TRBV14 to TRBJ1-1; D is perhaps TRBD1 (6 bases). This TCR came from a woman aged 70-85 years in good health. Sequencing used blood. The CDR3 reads CASSQDRNTEAFF. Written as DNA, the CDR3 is TGTGCCAGCAGTCAGGACAGGAACACTGAAGCTTTCTTT.